This T cell receptor (beta chain) was obtained from a study of blood T cells in healthy people across ages (dated by TCRdb to 2013 to 2016). In terms of the full investigation: In model experiments, template switching captured about one uniquely barcoded TCR beta cDNA molecule for every two T cells. Two additional independent replicas of 1 million unique cDNA reads from the same blood draw were analyzed for two donors (one aged 18 to 30 and one aged 80 or older). To avoid experimental bias, donors of different ages were distributed randomly across sequencing lanes. The donors were divided into four age groups: young (average approximately 17 years), middle-aged (about 40), aged (approximately 59) and long-lived (roughly 88). To track age-related changes in TCR beta repertoire diversity, the study relied on deep sequencing normalized with unique cDNA molecular identifiers. Broad study findings and their caveats: Estimates of total diversity based on one million sequenced T cells were considered lower bounds and underestimates. There was a strong correlation between observed TCR beta diversity and the percentage of naive T cells measured by flow cytometry. Because the CMV infection status of the donors was unknown, age-related changes in expanded clonotypes may potentially have been confounded. Compared with the aged group, the long-lived group had more naive CD4+ T cells, fewer expanded clones and increased TCR diversity, suggesting age selection. As age increased, observed TCR beta diversity per million T cells dropped in a roughly linear way, and a significant reduction was already evident by age 40. Conclusive comparison of naive and antigen-experienced compartments was prevented by the profiling of bulk unsorted PBMCs.

The method was 5' RACE. The sequencer listed for this sample is Illumina HiSeq 2500. A second PCR of roughly 7 to 12 cycles was performed with a sample-barcoded 5' primer and a J-beta primer mix. Each TCR beta cDNA molecule received a unique molecular identifier from a template-switch 5' adaptor carrying 12 random nucleotides. At least 2.5 million CDR3-containing paired-end reads were obtained from each sample. First-strand cDNA was synthesized from all RNA with the Mint cDNA synthesis kit, primed by a TRBC-specific oligonucleotide. Following uracil-DNA glycosylase treatment, a first 18-cycle PCR with universal primers M1SS and BC2_uni_R was performed on all cDNA. In the authors' own workflow: For normalization, 1 million high-quality reads, each with a distinct molecular identifier, were randomly selected from each sample. Instead of being binned into consensus sequences, reads with shared molecular identifiers were discarded. MiTCR, set to a Q25 quality threshold and the strictest error-elimination algorithm, was used for CDR3 identification, clonotype clustering and error correction. Lower-bound total TCR beta diversity was estimated with a nonparametric unseen species model using Euler transformation. TCRdb took the public reads, trimmed them with fastp at Q25, ran MiXCR for clone calling and kept in-frame beta chains. Under each unique CDR3 protein, matching rows form one entry showing the most common genes and DNA. The V and J calls come from TCRdb's annotation, not from the publication. This sample lists roughly 2 million distinct CDR3 sequences; around 50% were detected once. In total, the top ten clones hold over 2% of the sample.

CDR3 length: 16 amino acids, cysteine to phenylalanine. Of the read, only the CDR3 DNA is kept; its 48 bases are in frame from base 1. V is shortened by 4 bases, J by 7 bases, and the region joining them spans 19 bases. Taken from the germline V gene, the CDR1 and CDR2 loops are LGHNA and YSLEER. As regards this clonotype: The antigen this receptor binds is unknown. Per-base qualities were not stored, and no clone one base away is much larger.

Donors were 40 or so systemically healthy Caucasian individuals from Russia aged roughly 6 to 95 years. Approximately 9.3 milliliters of peripheral blood were collected from each donor into EDTA-treated Vacutainer tubes. Ficoll-Paque density-gradient centrifugation was used to isolate PBMCs, with at least 6.5 million obtained per sample. Total RNA, at least 6 micrograms per sample, was extracted from PBMCs with Trizol reagent. For every donor, an aliquot of PBMCs went through flow cytometry to measure the percentages of naive CD45RAhigh/CD27high T cells. The sequence joins TRBV4-3 to TRBJ1-4, with the D gene not clear enough to name. This clonotype originated in a woman aged 35 to 49 in good health. Sequencing used blood. CDR3 region: CASSRGRSLESEKLFF. In nucleotides, the sequence is TGCGCCAGCAGCCGCGGACGGAGTTTAGAATCTGAAAAACTGTTTTTT.